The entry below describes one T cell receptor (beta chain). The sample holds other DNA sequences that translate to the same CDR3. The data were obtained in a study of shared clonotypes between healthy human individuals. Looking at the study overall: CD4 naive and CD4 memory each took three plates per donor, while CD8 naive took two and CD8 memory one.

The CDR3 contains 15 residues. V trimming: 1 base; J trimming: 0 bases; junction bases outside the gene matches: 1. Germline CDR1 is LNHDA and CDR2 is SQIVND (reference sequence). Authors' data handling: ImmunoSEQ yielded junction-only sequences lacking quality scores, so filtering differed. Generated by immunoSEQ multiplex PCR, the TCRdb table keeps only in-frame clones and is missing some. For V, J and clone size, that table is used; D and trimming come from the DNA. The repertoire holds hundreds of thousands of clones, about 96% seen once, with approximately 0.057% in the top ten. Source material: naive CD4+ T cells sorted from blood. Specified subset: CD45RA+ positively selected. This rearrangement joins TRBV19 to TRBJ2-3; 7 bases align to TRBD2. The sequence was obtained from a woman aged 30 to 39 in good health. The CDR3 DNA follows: TGTGCCAGTAGTATAGCAGCGGGAAGCACAGATACGCAGTATTTT. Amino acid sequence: CASSIAAGSTDTQYF.